Listed below are T cell receptor beta chains from one sample, sequenced in a study of cytomegalovirus exposure and HLA in healthy donors. Profiled with immunoSEQ multiplex PCR; TCRdb holds only in-frame clones, not every one. The sample lists more than 100,000 clones; around 83% were seen once. Sample: PBMCs. These receptors originate from a woman in her forties or fifties in good health and CMV-seropositive. The CDR3 runs from the conserved cysteine through the conserved F or W. The order of the fields is V gene, D gene, clone size, J gene, CDR3 protein, CDR3 DNA. D genes are given only for firm matches. Size is omitted from some rows. Given values are once, few, many or a class for expanded clones.

V: TRBV27; D: TRBD1; size: -; J: TRBJ1-2; CDR3: CASSTSPGTGIYGYTF; DNA: TGTGCCAGCAGTACATCTCCCGGGACAGGGATCTATGGCTACACCTTC
V: TRBV28; D: -; size: once; J: TRBJ2-7; CDR3: CASSFSPTVEQYF; DNA: TGTGCCAGCAGTTTCTCTCCAACTGTCGAGCAGTACTTC
V: TRBV2; D: -; size: once; J: TRBJ1-5; CDR3: CASTGFRSNQPQHF; DNA: TGTGCCAGCACGGGTTTTCGTAGCAATCAGCCCCAGCATTTT
V: TRBV7-6; D: TRBD1; size: -; J: TRBJ2-5; CDR3: CASSSSIQGAKVEETQYF; DNA: TGTGCCAGCAGCTCGTCCATACAGGGGGCGAAGGTAGAAGAGACCCAGTACTTC
V: TRBV7-9; D: -; size: -; J: TRBJ1-2; CDR3: CASSQDSFFGYTF; DNA: TGTGCCAGCAGCCAGGACAGTTTCTTTGGCTACACCTTC
V: TRBV4-1; D: TRBD1; size: -; J: TRBJ2-7; CDR3: CASSHGQGYEQYF; DNA: TGCGCCAGCAGCCACGGACAGGGCTACGAGCAGTACTTC
V: TRBV7-9; D: -; size: -; J: TRBJ2-7; CDR3: CASSLKQVPGYEQYF; DNA: TGTGCCAGCAGCTTAAAGCAGGTCCCGGGGTACGAGCAGTACTTC
V: TRBV6-6; D: -; size: -; J: TRBJ2-5; CDR3: CASSPVGRRETQYF; DNA: TGTGCCAGCAGCCCTGTCGGGAGAAGGGAGACCCAGTACTTC
V: TRBV10-3; D: TRBD1; size: -; J: TRBJ1-1; CDR3: CAISARGGLSNTEAFF; DNA: TGTGCCATCAGTGCCCGAGGGGGCCTTTCGAACACTGAAGCTTTCTTT
V: TRBV9; D: -; size: once; J: TRBJ1-3; CDR3: CASSATGFPGNTIYF; DNA: TGTGCCAGCAGCGCCACAGGGTTCCCGGGAAACACCATATATTTT